These 10 T cell receptor beta chains were all obtained from the same sample, sequenced in a study of T cells and copy number aberrations in small-cell lung cancer. Only in-frame clones appear in the TCRdb table, and some are missing; sequencing was by immunoSEQ multiplex PCR. This table holds 7,500 or so clones, roughly four fifths found once. Sequenced input: normal tissue next to the tumor. The receptors here all came from a woman in her forties or fifties with small cell lung cancer.

This clone was seen a single time. CDR3 protein: CASGLAGGGANVLTF. The CDR3 DNA sequence: TGTGCCAGCGGACTAGCGGGAGGTGGGGCCAACGTCCTGACTTTC. J is TRBJ2-6 and V is TRBV6-5; 14 nucleotides agree with TRBD2. The CDR3 totals 15 residues. V lost 8 bases to trimming and J lost 3 bases; unmatched junction nucleotides: 0. From germline, CDR1 is MNHEY and CDR2 SVGAGI.

This clone was detected once. Here the CDR3 reads CASSPAGASSYNEQFF. The CDR3 region has the DNA TGTGCCAGCAGTCCGGCCGGTGCTAGCTCCTACAATGAGCAGTTCTTC. The chain couples TRBV25-1 to TRBJ2-1; no clear D. The CDR3 is 16 residues long. CDR1 is MGHDK and CDR2 is SYGVNS in the germline V gene. The V end was cut by 5 bases, the J end by 0 bases, with 14 bases between.

The rearrangement links TRBV5-4 to TRBJ1-1, with a possible D match to TRBD1 (5 bases). The germline gives CDR1 SGHNT, CDR2 YYREEE (reference sequence). V was shortened by 4 bases and J by 1 base, with 8 bases between the two germline ends. CDR3 length: 13 residues. The CDR3 region has the DNA TGTGCCAGCAGCGTTACAGGGAACACTGAAGCTTTCTTT. As protein: CASSVTGNTEAFF. The whole variable domain, remainder taken from reference TRBV5-4 and TRBJ1-1, is ETGVTQSPTHLIKTRGQQVTLRCSSQSGHNTVSWYQQALGQGPQFIFQYYREEENGRGNFPPRFSGLQFPNYSSELNVNALELDDSALYLCASSVTGNTEAFFGQGTRLTVV.

The rearrangement links TRBV5-3 to TRBJ2-5, with TRBD1 matching over 11 bases. TRBV5-3 belongs to the ORF category, with a function that is uncertain. After removal of 3 bases from V and 6 bases from J, the junction contained 10 bases not matched to a gene. This CDR3 comprises 16 residues. The CDR3: CARSSKRTGGAKTQYF. The CDR3 DNA reads TGTGCCAGAAGCTCAAAAAGGACAGGGGGCGCAAAGACCCAGTACTTC.

This chain links TRBV5-6 with TRBJ2-5, with TRBD1 matching over 11 bases. CDR1 and CDR2 from the germline V gene are SGHDT and YYEEEE. CDR3 length: 15 amino acids. V trimming: 1 base; J trimming: 5 bases; junction bases outside the gene matches: 4. The CDR3, as DNA: TGTGCCAGCAGCTTGCCGGACAGGGGGCGTGAGACCCAGTACTTC. Translated, it gives CASSLPDRGRETQYF.

This clone was observed a single time. This sequence joins TRBV5-1 and TRBJ1-1; 8 bases agree with TRBD1. From germline, CDR1 is SGHRS and CDR2 YFSETQ. J gave up 0 bases and V 4 bases, and 2 bases lay outside the gene matches. The CDR3 length is 14 residues. CDR3 protein: CASSPGQVNTEAFF. Here the CDR3 DNA reads TGCGCCAGCAGCCCGGGACAGGTGAACACTGAAGCTTTCTTT. Variable domain in full (rest from reference TRBV5-1 and TRBJ1-1): KAGVTQTPRYLIKTRGQQVTLSCSPISGHRSVSWYQQTPGQGLQFLFEYFSETQRNKGNFPGRFSGRQFSNSRSEMNVSTLELGDSALYLCASSPGQVNTEAFFGQGTRLTVV.

V and J are TRBV7-3 and TRBJ2-5, with 9 bases aligning to TRBD1. V gave up 1 base and J gave up 5 bases; unmatched junction bases: 8. This CDR3 has 16 amino acids. Germline CDR1 SGHTA, CDR2 FQGTGA. Written as DNA, the CDR3 is TGTGCCAGCAGCTTAAAACCGAGGGGGACAGGGGAGACCCAGTACTTC. Amino acids: CASSLKPRGTGETQYF.

V usage is TRBV7-9 and J usage is TRBJ1-2, with 7 bases matching TRBD1. The trim removed 6 bases at V and 10 bases at J, leaving 8 bases unmatched. In germline, CDR1 is SEHNR, CDR2 FQNEAQ (reference sequence). The CDR3 totals 12 residues. For the CDR3, the DNA is TGTGCCAGCAGGGATGACAGGGAAGTCTACACCTTC. Residues: CASRDDREVYTF.

The V gene is TRBV9, the J gene TRBJ2-5; no reliable D call. This CDR3 is built from 14 residues. V was pared by 2 bases and J by 0 bases, with 8 bases between. CDR1 and CDR2 from the germline V gene are SGDLS and YYNGEE. The CDR3 coding sequence is TGTGCCAGCAGCGTTGGTATCTACCAAGAGACCCAGTACTTC. Residues: CASSVGIYQETQYF.

The chain recombines TRBV28 with TRBJ1-4; D remains unclear. The CDR3 is made up of 18 amino acids. Trimming stripped 7 bases from V and 0 bases from J, with 21 bases between. Germline CDR1 is MDHEN and CDR2 is SYDVKM. The CDR3 here is CASTSSYSPRATNEKLFF. CDR3 in DNA: TGTGCCAGCACTAGTTCCTACTCTCCGCGTGCAACTAATGAAAAACTGTTTTTT.